The 29 T cell receptor beta chains below come from one sample, sequenced in a study of cytotoxic CD8 clonotypes in ibrutinib-treated CLL. Generated by immunoSEQ multiplex PCR, the TCRdb table keeps only in-frame clones and is missing some. Of about 300,000 clones in the sample, roughly three quarters were seen once. The sequences come from PBMCs, collected at disease progression, from a patient treated with ibrutinib. All receptors come from a human donor with chronic lymphocytic leukemia.

V gene TRBV5-6 combines with J gene TRBJ2-1; 8 nucleotides match TRBD2. The CDR3 runs to 17 residues. With 4 bases clipped from V and 8 bases from J, the junction kept 17 bases outside the gene matches. Germline V gene sequence: CDR1 SGHDT, CDR2 YYEEEE. CDR3 residues: CASSPVTWTSPTDEQFF. DNA of the CDR3: TGTGCCAGCAGCCCCGTTACTTGGACTAGCCCCACCGATGAGCAGTTCTTC.

The rearrangement joins TRBV19 to TRBJ2-7; 9 nucleotides align to TRBD1. After removal of 3 bases from V and 1 base from J, the junction contained 4 bases not matched to a gene. Germline CDR1 LNHDA, CDR2 SQIVND (reference sequence). The CDR3 spans 15 residues. The CDR3 DNA sequence: TGTGCCAGTAGTATTGCCGGGACAGGGTCCTACGAGCAGTACTTC. Its protein product is CASSIAGTGSYEQYF. The full variable domain, completed using reference TRBV19 and TRBJ2-7, is DGGITQSPKYLFRKEGQNVTLSCEQNLNHDAMYWYRQDPGQGLRLIYYSQIVNDFQKGDIAEGYSVSREKKESFPLTVTSAQKNPTAFYLCASSIAGTGSYEQYFGPGTRLTVT.

This chain uses TRBV7-9 with TRBJ2-7, with TRBD2 matching over 14 bases. This CDR3 is built from 15 residues. V was clipped by 5 bases and J by 5 bases; unmatched bases: 5. In germline, CDR1 is SEHNR, CDR2 FQNEAQ (reference sequence). The CDR3 region is CASSPEGLAGDEQYF. CDR3 nucleotide sequence: TGTGCCAGCAGCCCCGAGGGACTAGCGGGGGACGAGCAGTACTTC.

This clone was picked up a small number of times. The chain has TRBV15 and TRBJ1-3; the match to TRBD1 covers 12 bases. The J segment lost 0 bases and the V segment lost 6 bases, leaving 6 bases of the junction unmatched. Germline lookup yields CDR1 LNHNV and CDR2 YYDKDF (reference sequence). The CDR3 totals 17 residues. CDR3 DNA: TGTGCCACCAGGGGGACAGGGGGCAAGAGCTCTGGAAACACCATATATTTT. Its translation is CATRGTGGKSSGNTIYF.

The chain employs TRBV15 and TRBJ2-3; no firm D call. Germline lookup yields CDR1 LNHNV and CDR2 YYDKDF (reference sequence). This CDR3 spans 13 amino acids. V was shortened by 0 bases and J by 4 bases, with 5 bases between the two germline ends. CDR3: CATSRDSPDTQYF. CDR3 bases: TGTGCCACCAGCAGAGATTCCCCAGATACGCAGTATTTT. Based on the CDR3 plus reference TRBV15 and TRBJ2-3, the full variable domain is DAMVIQNPRYQVTQFGKPVTLSCSQTLNHNVMYWYQQKSSQAPKLLFHYYDKDFNNEADTPDNFQSRRPNTSFCFLDIRSPGLGDTAMYLCATSRDSPDTQYFGPGTRLTVL.

The V call is TRBV29-1, the J call TRBJ2-5; D possibly matches TRBD1 or TRBD2 (5 bases each). The CDR3 has 16 residues. CDR1 SQVTM and CDR2 ANQGSEA come from the germline V gene. V gave up 5 bases and J gave up 4 bases, with 23 bases separating them. CDR3 sequence reads: CSVPRGFRQGRETQYF. CDR3 DNA: TGCAGCGTTCCACGAGGTTTTCGGCAGGGACGAGAGACCCAGTACTTC.

On this clone: The sample holds other DNA sequences that translate to the same CDR3. The V and J genes are TRBV29-1 and TRBJ2-3; D is unresolved. Trimming shortened V by 4 bases and J by 1 base, and 3 bases separated the two germline ends. The length of the CDR3 is 11 residues. CDR1 SQVTM and CDR2 ANQGSEA come from the germline V gene. The CDR3 DNA reads TGCAGCGTTGCAGGCACAGATACGCAGTATTTT. Residues: CSVAGTDTQYF.

The V gene is TRBV10-2, the J gene TRBJ1-6; TRBD1 aligns across 8 bases. This CDR3 is built from 16 residues. Germline V gene data show CDR1 as WSHSY and CDR2 as SAAADI. Trimming removed 5 bases from V and 3 bases from J; junction bases left unmatched: 6. The CDR3 DNA is TGCGCCAGCAGTCCGCGGACAGGGATCTATAATTCACCCCTCCACTTT. It translates to CASSPRTGIYNSPLHF.

This chain connects TRBV2 to TRBJ1-2; no clear D. V was clipped by 3 bases and J by 4 bases, with 3 bases between them. Per germline, CDR1 SNHLY and CDR2 FYNNEI. There are 11 residues in the CDR3. CDR3 residues: CASSDIYGYTF. The CDR3 DNA follows: TGTGCCAGCAGTGACATCTATGGCTACACCTTC.

V is TRBV11-3 and J is TRBJ2-3, with D possibly TRBD1 on 6 matching bases. Germline CDR1 is SGHNT and CDR2 is YENEEA. Trimming stripped 5 bases from V and 0 bases from J, with 9 bases between. CDR3 size: 14 residues. CDR3: CASSHRDSTDTQYF. The DNA for the CDR3 is TGTGCCAGCAGCCACAGGGATAGCACAGATACGCAGTATTTT.

Regarding this clone: Other DNA variants within this sample encode the same CDR3. V is TRBV5-1 and J is TRBJ2-1, with D unclear. This CDR3 spans 12 amino acids. Germline V gene lookup returns CDR1 SGHRS and CDR2 YFSETQ. V was clipped by 0 bases and J by 8 bases, with 6 bases between them. CDR3 DNA sequence: TGCGCCAGCAGCTTGGAGGGTTATGAGCAGTTCTTC. This codes for CASSLEGYEQFF.

The CDR3 DNA follows: TGTGCCAGCCAGAACCTCGACAGGGACCCTTCCTACAATGAGCAGTTCTTC. Translating gives CASQNLDRDPSYNEQFF. This chain joins TRBV7-3 and TRBJ2-1, with TRBD1 matching 7 bases. Germline V lookup: CDR1 SGHTA, CDR2 FQGTGA. With V trimmed by 8 bases and J by 1 base, 14 bases remained unmatched. This CDR3 comprises 17 residues.

The chain couples TRBV7-3 to TRBJ2-3; maybe TRBD2 (6 bases). The germline CDR1 and CDR2 sequences are SGHTA and FQGTGA. V was pared by 0 bases and J by 11 bases, with 12 bases between. CDR3 length equals 13 residues. The chain's CDR3 is CASSLTEETRQYF. The CDR3 bases are TGTGCCAGCAGCTTAACTGAGGAGACTAGGCAGTATTTT.

The J gene is TRBJ2-2, the V gene TRBV27; D uncertain. The CDR3 has 13 amino acids. Germline V CDR1 and CDR2: MNHEY, SMNVEV (reference sequence). The germline V and J ends were trimmed by 5 bases and 5 bases, with 9 bases remaining between them. In nucleotides, the CDR3 is TGTGCCAGCAGTCGCGGAAGGACCGGGGAGCTGTTTTTT. The encoded protein is CASSRGRTGELFF.

CDR3 sequence (DNA): TGTGCCACCAGCAGGGACCCGGGTGGAGAGCAGTACTTC. As protein: CATSRDPGGEQYF. This chain connects TRBV15 to TRBJ2-7; D gene uncertain. This CDR3 is built from 13 residues. Trimming stripped 3 bases from V and 7 bases from J, with 13 bases between. The germline CDR1 and CDR2 sequences are LNHNV and YYDKDF (reference sequence).

The chain employs TRBV10-1 and TRBJ2-1; 14 bases agree with TRBD2. The J segment lost 9 bases and the V segment lost 7 bases, leaving 8 bases of the junction unmatched. CDR1 and CDR2 (germline): WNHNN, SYGVQD (reference sequence). The CDR3 length is 15 residues. This CDR3 reads CASKKTSGGAGEQFF. CDR3 DNA: TGCGCCAGCAAGAAGACTAGCGGGGGGGCCGGTGAGCAGTTCTTC.

This chain connects TRBV10-3 to TRBJ1-2; D is uncertain. The V end lost 10 bases, the J end lost 7 bases, and 19 bases lay between the germline ends. The CDR3 extends over 13 amino acids. Germline V gene lookup returns CDR1 ENHRY and CDR2 SYGVKD. The CDR3 sequence: CATDPREGGGYTF. As DNA, the CDR3 is TGTGCCACCGACCCCCGAGAGGGAGGTGGCTACACCTTC.

The chain recombines TRBV5-1 with TRBJ1-6, with 8 bases fitting TRBD1. Losses at the gene ends were 0 bases for V and 6 bases for J; bases not matched to a gene: 8. This CDR3 is 17 amino acids long. In germline, CDR1 is SGHRS, CDR2 YFSETQ. CDR3 region: CASSLDGQGEGNSPLHF. CDR3 nucleotide sequence: TGCGCCAGCAGCTTGGATGGACAGGGAGAGGGTAATTCACCCCTCCACTTT.

The CDR3 loop reads CASSLVGQDGFYGYTF. The CDR3 DNA reads TGTGCCAGCAGCTTGGTGGGACAGGATGGATTCTATGGCTACACCTTC. The rearrangement links TRBV5-6 to TRBJ1-2; 8 nucleotides match TRBD1. V was clipped by 0 bases and J by 4 bases; unmatched bases: 8. CDR3 length: 16 residues. In germline, CDR1 is SGHDT, CDR2 YYEEEE. Based on the CDR3 plus reference TRBV5-6 and TRBJ1-2, the full variable domain is DAGVTQSPTHLIKTRGQQVTLRCSPKSGHDTVSWYQQALGQGPQFIFQYYEEEERQRGNFPDRFSGHQFPNYSSELNVNALLLGDSALYLCASSLVGQDGFYGYTFGSGTRLTVV.

The chain links TRBV11-3 to TRBJ2-1; D might be TRBD2 (6 bases). Deletions cut 6 bases from V and 5 bases from J, with 14 bases between. Germline CDR1 is SGHNT and CDR2 is YENEEA. This CDR3 contains 14 residues. CDR3 amino acids: CASSYLRGDNEQFF. CDR3 coding DNA: TGTGCCAGCAGTTATCTACGCGGGGACAATGAGCAGTTCTTC.

The J gene is TRBJ2-7, the V gene TRBV4-1; 7 nucleotides align to TRBD2. The CDR3 has 16 residues. The germline gives CDR1 MGHRA, CDR2 YSYEKL. Germline trimming cut 4 bases from V and 0 bases from J; bases unmatched to any gene: 9. The CDR3 spells CASSLFFGGFSYEQYF. The CDR3 DNA is TGCGCCAGCAGCCTTTTTTTCGGGGGGTTCTCCTACGAGCAGTACTTC.

This chain joins TRBV29-1 and TRBJ1-1; D call uncertain. The CDR3 loop spans 11 amino acids. V gave up 5 bases and J gave up 0 bases, with 4 bases separating them. Germline CDR1 is SQVTM and CDR2 is ANQGSEA. The CDR3 nucleotides are TGCAGCGTTCAGGTGAACACTGAAGCTTTCTTT. Encoded protein: CSVQVNTEAFF.

This clone occurred once. The chain has TRBV7-2 and TRBJ2-7, with D unclear. CDR1 is SGHTA and CDR2 is FQGNSA in the germline V gene. There are 13 residues in the CDR3. V lost 5 bases and J lost 3, with 11 bases in between. For the CDR3, the DNA is TGTGCCAGCAGCCCATCCTCCCGCTACGAGCAGTACTTC. This sequence encodes CASSPSSRYEQYF.

The rearrangement joins TRBV10-2 to TRBJ2-1, with D hard to call. V was shortened by 6 bases and J by 4 bases, with 7 bases between the two germline ends. Germline lookup yields CDR1 WSHSY and CDR2 SAAADI. The CDR3 has 12 amino acids. The CDR3 DNA reads as TGCGCCAGCAGGACACCTTACAATGAGCAGTTCTTC. Its protein product is CASRTPYNEQFF.

V is TRBV29-1 and J is TRBJ2-7; 10 bases are a match to TRBD2. Germline CDR1 SQVTM, CDR2 ANQGSEA. The CDR3 runs to 14 residues. The CDR3 is CSVWSGLAKYEQYF. The DNA of the CDR3 is TGCAGTGTATGGTCGGGACTAGCGAAGTACGAGCAGTACTTC.

The genes are TRBV7-9 and TRBJ2-7; 7 bases fit TRBD1. After removal of 4 bases from V and 2 bases from J, the junction contained 11 bases not matched to a gene. Per germline, CDR1 SEHNR and CDR2 FQNEAQ (reference sequence). The CDR3 totals 16 residues. CDR3 loop: CASSSPLGGFTYEQYF. CDR3 bases: TGTGCCAGCAGCTCGCCGTTAGGGGGCTTTACCTACGAGCAGTACTTC.

The chain combines TRBV18 with TRBJ2-7; no clear D gene. Per germline, CDR1 KGHSH and CDR2 LQKENI. The CDR3 has 15 residues. With 4 bases removed from V and 0 bases from J, the gap between germline ends came to 13 bases. CDR3 residues: CASSRSPGNSYEQYF. CDR3 nucleotide sequence: TGTGCCAGCTCACGATCACCAGGCAACTCCTACGAGCAGTACTTC. The complete variable domain, with remaining parts taken from reference TRBV18 and TRBJ2-7, reads NAGVMQNPRHLVRRRGQEARLRCSPMKGHSHVYWYRQLPEEGLKFMVYLQKENIIDESGMPKERFSAEFPKEGPSILRIQQVVRGDSAAYFCASSRSPGNSYEQYFGPGTRLTVT.

This chain uses TRBV27 with TRBJ2-7, with 8 bases aligning to TRBD1. V shed 0 bases, J shed 0 bases, and the junction held 7 bases outside the gene matches. The CDR3 has 17 residues. CDR1 is MNHEY, CDR2 SMNVEV, per germline (reference sequence). CDR3 nucleotides: TGTGCCAGCAGTTTATCGATTAGGACAGGGCTCTCCTACGAGCAGTACTTC. Its translation is CASSLSIRTGLSYEQYF.

The chain recombines TRBV6-5 with TRBJ1-5; D is ambiguous. Trimming took off 0 bases at V and 0 bases at J, with 6 bases between the two ends. The CDR3 totals 15 residues. CDR1 and CDR2 (germline): MNHEY, SVGAGI. Here the CDR3 reads CASSYSKGSNQPQHF. Written as DNA, the CDR3 is TGTGCCAGCAGTTACTCTAAGGGTAGCAATCAGCCCCAGCATTTT.